This T cell receptor beta chain was found in a study of OX40 agonist ivuxolimab in advanced cancers. Germline CDR1 and CDR2: MNHNS and SASEGT. Deletions cut 8 bases from V and 4 bases from J, with 15 bases between. The CDR3 consists of 14 residues. Here immunoSEQ multiplex PCR was the method, and the copy in TCRdb shows in-frame clones only, minus some. The table lists fewer than 85,000 clones, roughly 82% of them singletons. The chain uses TRBV6-1 and TRBJ2-1, with D maybe TRBD1 (6 bases). This specimen was CD4+ or CD8+ T cells sorted from blood, taken in a trial of the OX40 agonist ivuxolimab. The clonotype comes from an adult with an advanced solid tumor such as melanoma, head and neck, liver or kidney cancer. CDR3 protein: CASGTGTPYNEQFF. CDR3 coding DNA: TGTGCCAGCGGAACCGGGACACCATACAATGAGCAGTTCTTC.